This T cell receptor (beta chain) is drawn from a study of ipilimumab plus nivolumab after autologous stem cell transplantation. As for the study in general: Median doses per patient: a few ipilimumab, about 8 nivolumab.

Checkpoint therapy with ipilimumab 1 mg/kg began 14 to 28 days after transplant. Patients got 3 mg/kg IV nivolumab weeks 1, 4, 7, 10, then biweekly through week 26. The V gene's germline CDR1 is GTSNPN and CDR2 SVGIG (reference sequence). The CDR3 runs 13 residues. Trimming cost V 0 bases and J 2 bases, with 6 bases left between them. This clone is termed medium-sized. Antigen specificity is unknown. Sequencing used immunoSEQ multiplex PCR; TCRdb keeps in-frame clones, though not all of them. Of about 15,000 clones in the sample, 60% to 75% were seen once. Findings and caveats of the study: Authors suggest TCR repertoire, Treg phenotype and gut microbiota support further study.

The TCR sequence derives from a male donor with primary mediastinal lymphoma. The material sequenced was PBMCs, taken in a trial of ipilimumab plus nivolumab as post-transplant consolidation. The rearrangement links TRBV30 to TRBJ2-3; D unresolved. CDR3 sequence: CAWSVGPTDTQYF. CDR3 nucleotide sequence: TGTGCCTGGAGTGTAGGGCCCACAGATACGCAGTATTTT.